This T cell receptor beta chain derives from a study of blood T cell repertoires in COVID-19. Turning to the study itself: From T cells, B-cell-depleted T cells, or PBMCs came the material, which was cDNA or gDNA.

This table comes from immunoSEQ multiplex PCR, and its TCRdb copy is limited to in-frame clones, with some not included. The sample holds fewer than 85,000 clones, about 92% seen once. The CDR3 is 13 residues long. The V gene end was trimmed by 5 bases and the J gene end by 8 bases; junction bases not matched to a gene: 4. Germline lookup yields CDR1 LGHDT and CDR2 YNNKEL (reference sequence). This clonotype was obtained from a woman between 45 and 65 years old in a cohort sampled during active COVID-19. The chain is built from TRBV3-1 (or the pseudogene TRBV3-2) and TRBJ1-4, with 8 bases identical to TRBD1. The sample taken for sequencing was peripheral blood. The CDR3, as DNA: TGTGCCAGCAGCGCCGGACAGGGCGAAAAACTGTTTTTT. It yields the protein CASSAGQGEKLFF.